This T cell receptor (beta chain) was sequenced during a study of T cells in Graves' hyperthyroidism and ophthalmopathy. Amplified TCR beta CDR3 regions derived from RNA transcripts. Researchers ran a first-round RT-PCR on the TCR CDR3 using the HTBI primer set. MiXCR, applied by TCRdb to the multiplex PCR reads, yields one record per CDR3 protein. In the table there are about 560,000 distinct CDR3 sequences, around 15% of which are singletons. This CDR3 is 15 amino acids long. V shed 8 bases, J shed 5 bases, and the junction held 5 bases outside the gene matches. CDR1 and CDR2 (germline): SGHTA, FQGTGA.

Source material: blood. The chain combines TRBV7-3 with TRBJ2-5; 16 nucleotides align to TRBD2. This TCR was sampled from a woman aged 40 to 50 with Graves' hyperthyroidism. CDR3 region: CASGTSGRAAETQYF. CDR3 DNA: TGTGCCAGCGGGACTAGCGGGAGGGCCGCTGAGACCCAGTACTTC.